The TCR beta chain under discussion was sequenced for a study of cytomegalovirus exposure and HLA in healthy donors. PCR primers comprised 60 Vbeta and 13 Jbeta primers. The table came from immunoSEQ multiplex PCR; TCRdb's copy has only in-frame clones and leaves some out. The sample records roughly 200,000 clones, 70% to 80% being singletons. This clone was counted once. Its matching antigen is unknown. One end of the junction varies from germline; a read error may be responsible. The CDR3 length is 14 residues. Germline V gene data show CDR1 as SGHRS and CDR2 as YFSETQ. Notes on the study in general: An analysis done earlier found most TCR beta V segments productive about 87% or about 30% of the time. There were some V segments, including TRBV6-2 and TRBV6-3, excluded as indistinguishable.

Sequenced input: PBMCs. The clonotype was recovered from a man aged 30-40 years in good health and CMV-seronegative. The genes are TRBV5-1 and TRBJ1-1; 9 bases map to TRBD1. The CDR3 DNA follows: TGCGCCAGCACGGGACAGGGCCAGAACACTGAAGATTTCTTT. It is translated as CASTGQGQNTEDFF.